This TCR beta chain was identified in a study of blood T cell repertoires in COVID-19. Sequenced by immunoSEQ multiplex PCR; TCRdb stores in-frame clones only, minus some. The sample contains about 220,000 clones, 75% to 85% of which appear only once. The CDR3 is made up of 15 amino acids. Per the germline V gene, CDR1 is SGHTA and CDR2 is FQGNSA. V shed 5 bases, J shed 4 bases, and the junction held 7 bases outside the gene matches. This clone is a singleton in its sample. The clonotype was recovered from a woman in her seventies with COVID-19, enrolled during active disease. Sequenced: peripheral blood. The chain employs TRBV7-2 and TRBJ2-5; the match to TRBD1 covers 10 bases. The CDR3 spells CASSLDRGRAETQYF. The CDR3 DNA reads TGTGCCAGCAGCCTCGACAGGGGGCGAGCAGAGACCCAGTACTTC.